The subject of this entry is one TCR beta chain. The CDR3 consists of 14 residues. V dropped 1 base and J dropped 3 bases, with 7 bases sitting between them. Germline CDR1 and CDR2: MGHDK and SYGVNS. The data were taken from a study of control samples from healthy donors and cancer patients. Assay: immunoSEQ multiplex PCR; the TCRdb copy retains only in-frame clones and omits some. This table holds about 69,000 clones, roughly 90% found once. The material sequenced was PBMCs. The chain recombines TRBV25-1 with TRBJ1-5, with no clear D. This TCR was sampled from a man in his sixties with lung cancer. DNA of the CDR3: TGTGCCAGCAGTGAATTCAGCCTCAATCAGCCCCAGCATTTT. Encoded protein: CASSEFSLNQPQHF.